A single sample is the source of the 30 T cell receptor beta chains below, sequenced in a study of T cell responses to AZD1222 COVID-19 vaccine. Repertoires were generated with immunoSEQ multiplex PCR, while TCRdb's copy carries only in-frame clones and drops some. The sample records about 160,000 clones, 90% being singletons. This material consisted of peripheral blood, taken on day 0 of AZD1222 vaccination. The receptors stem from an adult in good health.

This chain connects TRBV24-1 to TRBJ1-1; TRBD1 is a possible D gene (5 bases). V was cut by 5 bases and J by 3 bases, with 12 bases left in between. CDR1 KGHDR and CDR2 SFDVKD come from the germline V gene. The CDR3 spans 14 residues. CDR3 sequence (DNA): TGTGCCACCAGTGGTGGGGCGAGGGACACTGAAGCTTTCTTT. Protein product: CATSGGARDTEAFF.

The rearrangement joins TRBV19 to TRBJ2-1; unclear D gene. Trimming cost V 8 bases and J 0 bases, with 11 bases left between them. The germline gives CDR1 LNHDA, CDR2 SQIVND (reference sequence). The CDR3 covers 14 residues. The DNA of the CDR3 is TGTGCCAGTCGGAAGAAAAGCTCCTACAATGAGCAGTTCTTC. As protein: CASRKKSSYNEQFF.

The gene calls are TRBV11-2 and TRBJ1-2; D remains unclear. The V gene's germline CDR1 is SGHAT and CDR2 FQNNGV. The CDR3 has 13 amino acids. Trimming removed 4 bases from V and 2 bases from J, with 8 bases in between. CDR3: CASSYGRNYGYTF. In DNA, the CDR3 is TGTGCCAGCAGCTATGGACGGAACTATGGCTACACCTTC.

The chain has TRBV28 and TRBJ2-5; 9 bases fit TRBD2. The J segment lost 5 bases and the V segment lost 5 bases, leaving 9 bases of the junction unmatched. This CDR3 is 15 amino acids long. CDR1 MDHEN and CDR2 SYDVKM come from the germline V gene. The CDR3 spells CASSPSIAGVETQYF. For the CDR3, the DNA is TGTGCCAGCAGTCCATCAATAGCGGGGGTGGAGACCCAGTACTTC.

The chain recombines TRBV19 with TRBJ1-1; D gene uncertain. Germline V lookup: CDR1 LNHDA, CDR2 SQIVND (reference sequence). The CDR3 loop spans 14 amino acids. V gave up 6 bases and J gave up 1 base, with 12 bases separating them. The CDR3 sequence: CASRLPGSNTEAFF. The CDR3 bases are TGTGCCAGTAGACTGCCGGGGTCGAACACTGAAGCTTTCTTT.

The CDR3: CASRGQLNTEAFF. The DNA of the CDR3 is TGTGCCAGCAGGGGGCAGCTGAACACTGAAGCTTTCTTT. V is TRBV28 and J is TRBJ1-1; tentatively, D is TRBD1 (5 bases). The length of the CDR3 is 13 residues. Trimming took 6 bases from V and 0 from J, leaving 8 bases between them. In germline, CDR1 is MDHEN, CDR2 SYDVKM.

The chain carries TRBV27 and TRBJ2-1; tentative D call: TRBD1 (6 bases). Germline values: CDR1 MNHEY, CDR2 SMNVEV (reference sequence). The germline V and J ends were trimmed by 7 bases and 0 bases, with 13 bases remaining between them. The CDR3 loop spans 15 amino acids. CDR3 nucleotide sequence: TGTGCCAGCATCTCTTGGGGGCACTCCTACAATGAGCAGTTCTTC. This encodes CASISWGHSYNEQFF.

V gene TRBV4-1 combines with J gene TRBJ1-2; D uncertain. Germline V lookup: CDR1 MGHRA, CDR2 YSYEKL. The V and J ends lost 0 bases and 5 bases respectively, with 16 bases between them. The length of the CDR3 is 16 residues. CDR3 coding DNA: TGCGCCAGCAGCCAAGAAGGGCTGCCAGTAGGATATGGCTACACCTTC. It yields the protein CASSQEGLPVGYGYTF.

The V call is TRBV3-1 (or the pseudogene TRBV3-2), the J call TRBJ1-2; no reliable D call. The CDR3 consists of 12 residues. Trimming pared 3 bases from V and 8 bases from J, leaving 10 bases between. Per the germline V gene, CDR1 is LGHDT and CDR2 is YNNKEL (reference sequence). CDR3 DNA sequence: TGTGCCAGCAGCCACGTGACGAGGGGCTACACCTTC. As protein: CASSHVTRGYTF.

V is TRBV2 and J is TRBJ1-2, with D possibly being TRBD1 (5 bases). Germline V gene lookup returns CDR1 SNHLY and CDR2 FYNNEI. There are 12 residues in the CDR3. Trimming left V 7 bases short and J 4 bases short, with 10 bases between. CDR3: CASTWGLYGYTF. As DNA, the CDR3 is TGTGCCAGCACGTGGGGCCTCTATGGCTACACCTTC.

The J gene is TRBJ1-1, the V gene TRBV9; D is possibly TRBD1 (6 bases). The V end lost 4 bases, the J end lost 0 bases, and 13 bases lay between the germline ends. The CDR3 totals 15 residues. Germline V gives CDR1 SGDLS, CDR2 YYNGEE. The CDR3 reads CASSPLGGLNTEAFF. As DNA, the CDR3 is TGTGCCAGCAGCCCATTGGGGGGCTTGAACACTGAAGCTTTCTTT.

The CDR3 DNA follows: TGTGCCAGCAGTTCGCTGACAGGGGGCTCCTACAATGAGCAGTTCTTC. Its protein is CASSSLTGGSYNEQFF. The chain joins TRBV25-1 to TRBJ2-1; TRBD1 aligns across 9 bases. The CDR3 is 16 residues long. Germline V CDR1 and CDR2: MGHDK, SYGVNS. V dropped 5 bases and J dropped 0; count of bases not matched to a gene: 5.

The chain links TRBV10-2 to TRBJ2-2; 9 nucleotides align to TRBD1. CDR1 WSHSY and CDR2 SAAADI come from the germline V gene. With V trimmed by 6 bases and J by 5 bases, 7 bases remained unmatched. The CDR3 extends over 15 amino acids. The CDR3 loop is CASRGDRVRTGELFF. DNA of the CDR3: TGCGCCAGCAGGGGGGACAGGGTGCGGACCGGGGAGCTGTTTTTT.

CDR3 sequence: CASSLVPIGEQYF. The CDR3 nucleotides read TGTGCCAGCAGTTTAGTCCCGATCGGCGAGCAGTACTTC. The rearrangement links TRBV28 to TRBJ2-7; D uncertain. The germline V and J ends were trimmed by 2 bases and 6 bases, with 11 bases remaining between them. The CDR3 runs to 13 residues. The germline V gene has CDR1 MDHEN and CDR2 SYDVKM.

The J gene is TRBJ1-6, the V gene TRBV27; a possible D gene is TRBD1 (5 bases). V shed 9 bases and J shed 4 bases, with 10 bases lying between them. Looked up from germline, CDR1 is MNHEY and CDR2 is SMNVEV (reference sequence). This CDR3 has 13 amino acids. The CDR3 sequence: CASSGGYNSPLHF. In DNA form, the CDR3 reads TGTGCCAGTTCGGGGGGTTATAATTCACCCCTCCACTTT.

The V gene is TRBV10-3, the J gene TRBJ1-2; TRBD1 aligns across 9 bases. This CDR3 region has 16 residues. Trimming at V came to 1 base and at J to 3 bases, leaving 6 bases not matched to a gene. Germline values: CDR1 ENHRY, CDR2 SYGVKD. Here the CDR3 DNA reads TGTGCCATCAGTGAGTGGGGGGACAGGGCCGACTATGGCTACACCTTC. Translation: CAISEWGDRADYGYTF.

CDR3: CASSLYPGGTGELFF. The CDR3 coding sequence is TGCGCCAGCAGCTTATATCCAGGAGGAACCGGGGAGCTGTTTTTT. The chain uses TRBV5-1 and TRBJ2-2; possibly TRBD2 for D (5 bases). V lost 2 bases and J 5 bases, leaving 13 bases between the germline ends. CDR1 SGHRS and CDR2 YFSETQ come from the germline V gene. The CDR3 spans 15 residues.

This clone was found once. This chain uses TRBV19 with TRBJ1-3, with no clear D. The germline CDR1 and CDR2 sequences are LNHDA and SQIVND (reference sequence). V gave up 3 bases and J gave up 4 bases, with 4 bases separating them. The CDR3 is 12 residues long. The chain's CDR3 is CASSMSGNTIYF. Written as DNA, the CDR3 is TGTGCCAGTAGTATGTCCGGAAACACCATATATTTT.

V is TRBV7-9 and J is TRBJ1-2; the D gene is possibly TRBD1 (5 bases). This CDR3 has 13 amino acids. Germline CDR1 SEHNR, CDR2 FQNEAQ (reference sequence). V gave up 6 bases and J gave up 4 bases, with 12 bases separating them. CDR3 DNA: TGTGCCAGCAGGCACTCGGGGGGCTATGGCTACACCTTC. Translation: CASRHSGGYGYTF.

This clone was counted a few times. J is TRBJ1-2 and V is TRBV19, with D hard to call. The CDR3 sequence is 13 residues long. Trimming removed 7 bases from V and 4 bases from J, with 13 bases in between. The germline V gene encodes CDR1 LNHDA and CDR2 SQIVND (reference sequence). The CDR3 protein is CASMSRGFYGYTF. Here the CDR3 DNA reads TGTGCCAGTATGTCGCGGGGATTCTATGGCTACACCTTC.

V is TRBV7-8 and J is TRBJ2-3; D call uncertain. CDR3 length: 16 residues. Germline-derived CDR1 and CDR2 are SGHVS and FQNEAQ. The V gene lost 5 bases and the J gene lost 0 bases, with 15 bases spanning the gap. This CDR3 is CASSPNGGLSTDTQYF. CDR3 DNA: TGTGCCAGCAGCCCGAATGGTGGGCTTAGCACAGATACGCAGTATTTT.

To note about this clone: Other nucleotide sequences from this sample produce the same CDR3. The V and J genes are TRBV9 and TRBJ2-7; 9 nucleotides align to TRBD1. This CDR3 has 14 amino acids. J gave up 4 bases and V 3 bases, and 5 bases lay outside the gene matches. The V gene's germline CDR1 is SGDLS and CDR2 YYNGEE. The CDR3 loop is CASSGQGVGYEQYF. DNA for the CDR3: TGTGCCAGCAGCGGACAGGGGGTAGGGTACGAGCAGTACTTC.

The rearrangement joins TRBV6-1 to TRBJ2-2; D perhaps matches TRBD1 (5 bases). Trimming pared 3 bases from V and 6 bases from J, leaving 8 bases between. This CDR3 region has 13 residues. The V gene's germline CDR1 is MNHNS and CDR2 SASEGT. CDR3 loop: CASSEQGSGELFF. The CDR3 bases are TGTGCCAGCAGTGAGCAGGGATCCGGGGAGCTGTTTTTT.

The CDR3 sequence is CASSQGAGGYTF. The CDR3 DNA follows: TGTGCCAGCAGCCAGGGGGCGGGCGGCTACACCTTC. The chain is built from TRBV3-1 (or the pseudogene TRBV3-2) and TRBJ1-2; tentative D call: TRBD1 (6 bases). The germline V gene has CDR1 LGHDT and CDR2 YNNKEL (reference sequence). Between the trimmed V and J ends, which lost 3 bases and 8 bases, there was a span of 10 bases. The CDR3 length is 12 residues.

The rearrangement uses TRBV29-1 and TRBJ1-1, with 12 bases fitting TRBD1. Germline assignment: CDR1 SQVTM and CDR2 ANQGSEA. The CDR3 has 15 amino acids. The trim removed 3 bases at V and 6 bases at J, leaving 8 bases unmatched. The CDR3 bases are TGCAGCGTTGACACCGGGACAGGGGGCTTCGCTGAAGCTTTCTTT. Amino acids: CSVDTGTGGFAEAFF.

On this clone: The same CDR3 also results from other DNA sequences found in this sample. The chain is built from TRBV12-3 or TRBV12-4 and TRBJ1-2; no definite D call. The CDR3 length is 13 residues. The V and J ends lost 3 bases and 2 bases respectively, with 7 bases between them. CDR3 sequence reads: CASSFAGNYGYTF. In nucleotides, the CDR3 is TGTGCCAGCAGTTTTGCGGGGAACTATGGCTACACCTTC.

The chain recombines TRBV7-2 with TRBJ2-2; TRBD1 is a possible D gene (5 bases). V lost 6 bases to trimming and J lost 6 bases, with 14 bases between them. Germline V CDR1 and CDR2: SGHTA, FQGNSA. There are 14 residues in the CDR3. The CDR3 loop is CASSPPGFAGELFF. The CDR3 nucleotides read TGTGCCAGCAGTCCACCAGGGTTTGCCGGGGAGCTGTTTTTT.

The sample holds many counts of this clone. V and J are TRBV4-2 and TRBJ2-2; no clear D. There are 11 residues in the CDR3. Trimming removed 5 bases from V and 6 bases from J, with 4 bases in between. Germline assignment: CDR1 LGHNA and CDR2 YNFKEQ. CDR3 amino acids: CASSGAGELFF. The DNA of the CDR3 is TGTGCCAGCAGCGGGGCCGGGGAGCTGTTTTTT.

This chain uses TRBV5-5 with TRBJ2-7; 10 positions match TRBD1. The length of the CDR3 is 14 residues. V lost 1 base and J lost 4; bases outside the gene matches: 2. Germline V CDR1 and CDR2: SGHKS, YYEKEE (reference sequence). CDR3 loop: CASSLWDRGYEQYF. CDR3 bases: TGTGCCAGCAGCTTGTGGGACAGGGGTTACGAGCAGTACTTC.

The rearrangement joins TRBV7-9 to TRBJ1-4, with a possible D match to TRBD1 (5 bases). Germline CDR1 and CDR2: SEHNR and FQNEAQ (reference sequence). V was pared by 1 base and J by 3 bases, with 9 bases between. The CDR3 has 15 amino acids. CDR3 residues: CASSLGLGANEKLFF. The CDR3 DNA is TGTGCCAGCAGCTTAGGCCTGGGGGCTAATGAAAAACTGTTTTTT.